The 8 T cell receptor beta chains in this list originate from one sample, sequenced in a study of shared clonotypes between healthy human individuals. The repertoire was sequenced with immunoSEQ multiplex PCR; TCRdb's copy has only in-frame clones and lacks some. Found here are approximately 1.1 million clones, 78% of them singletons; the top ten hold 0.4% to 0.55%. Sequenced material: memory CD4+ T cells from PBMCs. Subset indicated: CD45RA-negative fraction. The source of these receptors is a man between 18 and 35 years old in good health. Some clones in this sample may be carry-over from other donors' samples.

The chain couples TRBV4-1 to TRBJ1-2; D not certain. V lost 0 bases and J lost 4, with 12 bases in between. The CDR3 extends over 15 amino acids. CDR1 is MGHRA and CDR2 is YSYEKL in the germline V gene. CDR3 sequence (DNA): TGCGCCAGCAGCCAAGATCACACCTCACTCTATGGCTACACCTTC. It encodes CASSQDHTSLYGYTF.

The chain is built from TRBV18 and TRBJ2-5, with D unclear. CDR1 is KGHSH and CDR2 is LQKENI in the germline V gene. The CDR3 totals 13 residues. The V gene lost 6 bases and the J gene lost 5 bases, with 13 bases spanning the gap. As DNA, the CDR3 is TGTGCCAGCTCTTCCGGAATTGGGGAGACCCAGTACTTC. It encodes CASSSGIGETQYF.

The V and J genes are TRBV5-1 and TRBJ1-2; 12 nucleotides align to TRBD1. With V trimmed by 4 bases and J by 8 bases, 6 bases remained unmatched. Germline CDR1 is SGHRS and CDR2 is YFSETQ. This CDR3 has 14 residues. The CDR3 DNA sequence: TGCGCCAGCAGCCCGGGACAGGGGGCGCAAGGCTACACCTTC. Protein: CASSPGQGAQGYTF.

As DNA, the CDR3 is TGTGCCAGCAGCTTTGGACTAGCCGGCTACGAGCAGTACTTC. Translating gives CASSFGLAGYEQYF. The chain links TRBV11-2 to TRBJ2-7; 8 nucleotides match TRBD2. The germline V gene encodes CDR1 SGHAT and CDR2 FQNNGV. The CDR3 sequence is 14 residues long. Germline trimming cut 3 bases from V and 3 bases from J; bases unmatched to any gene: 4.

The CDR3 DNA follows: TGCAGCGTTGAAGTTAGGCCGGGAAAAGCTACATCCTACGAGCAGTACTTC. Protein product: CSVEVRPGKATSYEQYF. The V gene is TRBV29-1, the J gene TRBJ2-7; TRBD2 is a possible D gene (5 bases). The CDR3 spans 17 residues. V lost 1 base to trimming and J lost 1 base, with 20 bases between them. From germline, CDR1 is SQVTM and CDR2 ANQGSEA.

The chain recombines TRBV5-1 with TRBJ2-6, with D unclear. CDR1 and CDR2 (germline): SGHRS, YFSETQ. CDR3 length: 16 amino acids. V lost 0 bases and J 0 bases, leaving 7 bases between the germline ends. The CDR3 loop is CASSLAGPSGANVLTF. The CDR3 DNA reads TGCGCCAGCAGCTTGGCCGGGCCCTCTGGGGCCAACGTCCTGACTTTC. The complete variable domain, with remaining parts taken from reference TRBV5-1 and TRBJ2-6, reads KAGVTQTPRYLIKTRGQQVTLSCSPISGHRSVSWYQQTPGQGLQFLFEYFSETQRNKGNFPGRFSGRQFSNSRSEMNVSTLELGDSALYLCASSLAGPSGANVLTFGAGSRLTVL.

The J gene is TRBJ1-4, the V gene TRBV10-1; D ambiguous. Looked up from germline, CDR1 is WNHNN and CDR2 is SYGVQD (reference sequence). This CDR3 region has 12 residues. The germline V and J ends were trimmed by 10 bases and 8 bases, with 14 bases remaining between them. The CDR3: CATYPRKEKLFF. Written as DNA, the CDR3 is TGCGCCACATACCCCCGGAAGGAAAAACTGTTTTTT.

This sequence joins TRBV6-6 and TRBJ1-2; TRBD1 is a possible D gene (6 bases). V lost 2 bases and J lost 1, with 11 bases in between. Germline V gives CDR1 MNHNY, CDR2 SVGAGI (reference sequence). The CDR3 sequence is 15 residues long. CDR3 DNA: TGTGCCAGCAGTTACCGGACAGACCTTAACTATGGCTACACCTTC. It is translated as CASSYRTDLNYGYTF.